This T cell receptor (beta chain) emerged from a study of T cell responses to AZD1222 COVID-19 vaccine (dated by TCRdb to the early 2020s). About the study as a whole: AZD1222 recipients whose second dose came at about 4 weeks and those whose second dose came at about 12 weeks were combined into one group, since spike-specific TCR depth and breadth did not differ between the two schedules. A total of 233 trial participants underwent TCR sequencing, of whom about 200 received two doses of AZD1222 and 26 received two doses of the MenACWY control vaccine. Trial participants were enrolled into age subgroups of 18-55, 56-69 and 70-plus years, which contained 148, 28 and 57 TCR-sequenced participants, respectively.

V loses 5 bases at its end and J loses 3 bases; junction bases beyond the gene matches: 2. Sequences SGDLS (CDR1) and YYNGEE (CDR2) are obtained from the germline V gene. The CDR3 runs 14 residues from the cysteine to the phenylalanine. Just the 42-base CDR3 DNA is kept, in frame starting at base 1. Turning to this clone: Its antigen target is currently unknown. There are no base qualities to consult, and no much larger clone falls within one base.

Points the paper makes about the study in general: Because no day 14 peak-response samples were available, the repertoires could be characterized only after the peak T cell response. After two AZD1222 doses, both the breadth and the depth of spike-specific TCRs were significantly higher than at day 0 and than in MenACWY recipients. Most participants were white British and females outnumbered males, and the authors suggested that clonal diversity may have been underestimated. In the small 56-69-year group, the increase in depth fell short of significance, most likely because of low power. Only five to seven AZD1222 recipients were SARS-CoV-2 seropositive at baseline, limiting conclusions about previously exposed vaccinees. The whole spike protein was spanned by vaccine-associated CD4 TCRs, and dominant responses were seen in regions 160-218 and 743-854. Nearly half of unique spike-specific TCRs reportedly recognized epitopes outside regions mutated in the B.1.351 and B.1.1.7 variants.

The CDR3 regions of human TCRbeta chains were subjected to immunosequencing. The original methods were these. Repertoire TCRs were matched against a reference library of SARS-CoV-2-specific TCRs generated with the MIRA antigen-specificity platform. Breadth was defined as the fraction of unique TCRs that were SARS-CoV-2-associated, and depth was defined as the fraction of total T cells that were SARS-CoV-2-associated. Each spike-specific TCR was assigned to its reactive spike region and to a CD4 or CD8 class using the MIRA data. Log10-transformed breadth and depth values were compared by one-way ANOVA with Sidak's multiple comparisons tests. In its TCRdb copy, this immuneACCESS table keeps in-frame sequences only and misses some clones. Where compared with another copy, unresolved V genes explain less than half of these, and the others have no known cause. That table furnishes V, J and clone size, whereas the DNA furnished D and trimming. For this sample the table gives about 130,000 clones, of which about 90% were detected only once. The leading ten clones occupy roughly 2% of the sample.

The meaning of the sample's time point label: baseline before first vaccination. Vaccinee samples were obtained from the UK trials COV001 and COV002, which included a single-blind randomized controlled phase 2/3 trial of AZD1222 (ChAdOx1 nCoV-19) in healthy adults. For TCRbeta chain sequencing, PBMC samples from trial participants were taken at day 0 and at day 28 after the second dose. Recombination linked TRBV9 to TRBJ2-1, with 10 junctional bases fitting TRBD2. This receptor was obtained from an adult in good health. The sequenced sample was peripheral blood, obtained on day 0 of AZD1222 vaccination. The sequence in DNA is TGTGCCAGCAGAGCTAGCGGGAGCTACAATGAGCAGTTCTTC. Translated, this is CASRASGSYNEQFF. Joined to the reference TRBV9 and TRBJ2-1 proteins, this CDR3 gives the full variable domain: DSGVTQTPKHLITATGQRVTLRCSPRSGDLSVYWYQQSLDQGLQFLIQYYNGEERAKGNILERFSAQQFPDLHSELNLSSLELGDSALYFCASRASGSYNEQFFGPGTRLTVL.